The 24 T cell receptor beta chains reported below all come from one sample, sequenced in a study of shared clonotypes between healthy human individuals. Assay: immunoSEQ multiplex PCR; the TCRdb copy retains only in-frame clones and omits some. The profile shows approximately 650,000 clones, roughly 95% of them singletons. CD8 cells regarded as naive lacked CD45RO, were positively chosen for CCR7, and omitted terminally differentiated effector memory CD45RA+ cells. Source material: naive CD8+ T cells sorted from blood. The receptors were sampled from a woman aged 25 to 39 in good health.

V gene TRBV11-2 combines with J gene TRBJ2-5; D unresolved. The J call is uncertain, as TRBJ2-7 better fits the DNA end. Germline V CDR1 and CDR2: SGHAT, FQNNGV. The CDR3 covers 15 residues. CDR3 sequence: CASSLDGLFNYEQYF. CDR3 DNA sequence: TGTGCCAGCAGCTTAGATGGGTTATTTAACTACGAGCAGTACTTC.

The chain couples TRBV28 to TRBJ2-5; D possibly corresponds to TRBD1 (6 bases). V gave up 1 base and J gave up 5 bases, with 8 bases separating them. Germline CDR1 reads MDHEN; CDR2 reads SYDVKM. The CDR3 extends over 13 amino acids. The CDR3 DNA reads as TGTGCCAGCAGTTTATTCCAGGGGGAGACCCAGTACTTC. This sequence encodes CASSLFQGETQYF. The full variable domain, in which reference TRBV28 and TRBJ2-5 provide the parts outside the CDR3, is DVKVTQSSRYLVKRTGEKVFLECVQDMDHENMFWYRQDPGLGLRLIYFSYDVKMKEKGDIPEGYSVSREKKERFSLILESASTNQTSMYLCASSLFQGETQYFGPGTRLLVL.

This chain connects TRBV2 to TRBJ1-1, with D possibly being TRBD1 (5 bases). The germline CDR1 and CDR2 sequences are SNHLY and FYNNEI. V was trimmed by 6 bases and J by 5 bases, leaving 7 bases between them. This CDR3 has 11 amino acids. CDR3 in DNA: TGTGCCAGCAGATGGGGGACTGAAGCTTTCTTT. Its protein product is CASRWGTEAFF.

J is TRBJ2-7 and V is TRBV5-4, with a tentative D call TRBD1 (6 bases). Trimming removed 1 base at V and 5 bases at J, with 16 bases between. There are 15 residues in the CDR3. CDR1 and CDR2 from the germline V gene are SGHNT and YYREEE (reference sequence). CDR3: CASSLSLTGIDEQYF. The CDR3 bases are TGTGCCAGCAGCTTGTCCTTAACAGGGATTGACGAGCAGTACTTC.

The chain is built from TRBV13 and TRBJ2-2; 9 positions match TRBD1. CDR1 is PRHDT, CDR2 FYEKMQ, per germline (reference sequence). With V trimmed by 4 bases and J by 6 bases, 3 bases remained unmatched. This CDR3 is 14 amino acids long. The CDR3 region has the DNA TGTGCCAGCAGCTCGACAGGGGGGCCCGGGGAGCTGTTTTTT. It translates to CASSSTGGPGELFF.

The rearrangement joins TRBV5-4 to TRBJ2-7; D remains unclear. The CDR3 sequence is 15 residues long. V lost 0 bases and J lost 7, with 17 bases in between. Germline V gene data show CDR1 as SGHNT and CDR2 as YYREEE (reference sequence). The DNA for the CDR3 is TGTGCCAGCAGCTTGGATGAGTCCAATCTAGGGGAGCAGTACTTC. Encoded protein: CASSLDESNLGEQYF.

This chain links TRBV6-5 with TRBJ1-2, with TRBD1 matching over 9 bases. This CDR3 region has 15 residues. Per germline, CDR1 MNHEY and CDR2 SVGAGI. The ends lost 0 bases at V and 7 bases at J; junction bases unmatched: 6. CDR3 residues: CASSYSNGDRAGYTF. The CDR3 bases are TGTGCCAGCAGTTACTCGAATGGGGACAGGGCTGGCTACACCTTC.

V is TRBV29-1 and J is TRBJ2-4; 8 bases match TRBD1. The CDR3 is 17 amino acids. Trimming at V came to 6 bases and at J to 0 bases, leaving 13 bases not matched to a gene. The germline V gene has CDR1 SQVTM and CDR2 ANQGSEA. CDR3: CSVSGGADTLAKNIQYF. The CDR3 DNA reads as TGCAGCGTCTCAGGGGGCGCGGACACTCTAGCCAAAAACATTCAGTACTTC.

This clone came up once. The chain recombines TRBV5-4 with TRBJ2-7, with 7 bases matching TRBD2. Germline V lookup: CDR1 SGHNT, CDR2 YYREEE (reference sequence). The CDR3 sequence is 15 residues long. The V segment lost 1 base and the J segment 4 bases; nucleotides outside the gene matches: 8. CDR3 bases: TGTGCCAGCAGCTTGCGGGCTAGCGGACTATACGAGCAGTACTTC. It is translated as CASSLRASGLYEQYF.

The rearrangement joins TRBV2 to TRBJ2-5, with no clear D. Germline V gene sequence: CDR1 SNHLY, CDR2 FYNNEI. The CDR3 length is 12 residues. Between the trimmed V and J ends, which lost 2 bases and 4 bases, there was a span of 5 bases. Written as DNA, the CDR3 is TGTGCCAGCAGTGAAATTGGAGAGACCCAGTACTTC. It specifies CASSEIGETQYF.

The chain couples TRBV7-8 to TRBJ2-7, with 12 positions matching TRBD2. The CDR3 has 16 amino acids. J gave up 7 bases and V 5 bases, and 12 bases lay outside the gene matches. CDR1 is SGHVS, CDR2 FQNEAQ, per germline. This chain's CDR3 is CASSRRLAGDFGEQYF. CDR3 bases: TGTGCCAGCAGCCGAAGACTAGCGGGAGATTTCGGGGAGCAGTACTTC.

The gene calls are TRBV6-5 and TRBJ2-1, with 7 bases matching TRBD2. The CDR3 totals 13 residues. The germline V gene has CDR1 MNHEY and CDR2 SVGAGI. V lost 7 bases and J lost 5; bases outside the gene matches: 5. DNA for the CDR3: TGTGCCAGCAATATAGCGGGTGACAATGAGCAGTTCTTC. Translation gives CASNIAGDNEQFF.

The chain couples TRBV5-1 to TRBJ2-7, with D uncertain. V lost 0 bases to trimming and J lost 6 bases, with 13 bases between them. Germline lookup yields CDR1 SGHRS and CDR2 YFSETQ. CDR3 length: 14 residues. CDR3 bases: TGCGCCAGCAGCTTGGTCAGGAGCCCCCGCGAGCAGTACTTC. Its translation: CASSLVRSPREQYF.

The chain employs TRBV29-1 and TRBJ2-1, with 9 bases that match TRBD2. Germline V gives CDR1 SQVTM, CDR2 ANQGSEA. This CDR3 has 16 residues. The V segment lost 2 bases and the J segment 3 bases; nucleotides outside the gene matches: 8. CDR3 sequence reads: CSVEKAGGLVYNEQFF. CDR3 coding DNA: TGCAGCGTTGAAAAGGCGGGAGGGCTTGTCTACAATGAGCAGTTCTTC.

The V call is TRBV9, the J call TRBJ2-1; TRBD2 agrees at 10 bases. The CDR3 is 16 amino acids. Germline CDR1 SGDLS, CDR2 YYNGEE. V lost 0 bases and J lost 4; bases outside the gene matches: 4. CDR3 loop: CASSVEPSGGYNEQFF. In nucleotides, the CDR3 is TGTGCCAGCAGCGTAGAGCCTAGCGGGGGATACAATGAGCAGTTCTTC. The variable domain in full, with the rest retrieved from reference TRBV9 and TRBJ2-1, is DSGVTQTPKHLITATGQRVTLRCSPRSGDLSVYWYQQSLDQGLQFLIQYYNGEERAKGNILERFSAQQFPDLHSELNLSSLELGDSALYFCASSVEPSGGYNEQFFGPGTRLTVL.

The chain joins TRBV29-1 to TRBJ2-1, with D perhaps given as TRBD1 or TRBD2 (5 bases each). This CDR3 is built from 15 residues. Germline CDR1 reads SQVTM; CDR2 reads ANQGSEA. V dropped 1 base and J dropped 0 bases, with 10 bases sitting between them. The CDR3 reads CSVEGWGSSYNEQFF. DNA of the CDR3: TGCAGCGTTGAAGGATGGGGGAGCTCCTACAATGAGCAGTTCTTC.

The chain carries TRBV2 and TRBJ2-7, with a possible D match to TRBD2 (6 bases). This CDR3 has 16 residues. V was cut by 3 bases and J by 0 bases, with 15 bases left in between. Germline assignment: CDR1 SNHLY and CDR2 FYNNEI. The CDR3 here is CASSEDLAESSYEQYF. The DNA for the CDR3 is TGTGCCAGCAGTGAGGACTTAGCGGAGAGCTCCTACGAGCAGTACTTC.

Turning to this clone: Other DNA sequences in the same sample also yield this CDR3. The chain joins TRBV9 to TRBJ2-7; D not certain. The ends were cut back, 0 bases at V and 2 bases at J, with 9 bases in the middle. The CDR3 spans 14 residues. The germline gives CDR1 SGDLS, CDR2 YYNGEE. CDR3 in amino acids: CASSVGGDPYEQYF. The CDR3 DNA follows: TGTGCCAGCAGCGTAGGTGGCGACCCCTACGAGCAGTACTTC.

The chain links TRBV5-4 to TRBJ2-7; TRBD1 matches at 7 bases. From germline, CDR1 is SGHNT and CDR2 YYREEE (reference sequence). Trimming cost V 2 bases and J 3 bases; bases outside gene matches: 8. The CDR3 has 15 residues. CDR3 loop: CASSLKGTVYYEQYF. The CDR3, as DNA: TGTGCCAGCAGCTTAAAGGGGACAGTTTACTACGAGCAGTACTTC. Drawing the rest from reference TRBV5-4 and TRBJ2-7, the complete variable domain is ETGVTQSPTHLIKTRGQQVTLRCSSQSGHNTVSWYQQALGQGPQFIFQYYREEENGRGNFPPRFSGLQFPNYSSELNVNALELDDSALYLCASSLKGTVYYEQYFGPGTRLTVT.

The chain joins TRBV5-4 to TRBJ1-5; tentative D call: TRBD1 (6 bases). This CDR3 contains 17 residues. Germline lookup yields CDR1 SGHNT and CDR2 YYREEE (reference sequence). The V gene lost 3 bases and the J gene lost 6 bases, with 22 bases spanning the gap. CDR3 nucleotides: TGTGCCAGCAGCTCCAGTCCTGGGGGCCCAATCCTTCAGCCCCAGCATTTT. Protein: CASSSSPGGPILQPQHF.

This chain links TRBV7-9 with TRBJ2-1; D is ambiguous. Between the trimmed V and J ends, which lost 11 bases and 6 bases, there was a span of 20 bases. Germline V gene data show CDR1 as SEHNR and CDR2 as FQNEAQ (reference sequence). CDR3 length equals 14 residues. This CDR3 reads CASKGGPTINEQFF. The CDR3 DNA reads as TGTGCCTCCAAGGGTGGTCCCACGATCAATGAGCAGTTCTTC.

The chain combines TRBV7-9 with TRBJ2-7, with unresolved D. Trimming pared 5 bases from V and 2 bases from J, leaving 10 bases between. CDR1 is SEHNR, CDR2 FQNEAQ, per germline (reference sequence). CDR3 size: 13 residues. CDR3 sequence: CASSPPLPYEQYF. The CDR3 DNA is TGTGCCAGCAGCCCTCCCCTACCCTACGAGCAGTACTTC.

This rearrangement joins TRBV6-5 to TRBJ1-5, with a possible D match to TRBD1 (5 bases). This CDR3 has 15 residues. In germline, CDR1 is MNHEY, CDR2 SVGAGI. The germline V and J ends were trimmed by 0 bases and 2 bases, with 8 bases remaining between them. The CDR3 here is CASSYSAGGNQPQHF. DNA of the CDR3: TGTGCCAGCAGTTACTCGGCGGGGGGCAATCAGCCCCAGCATTTT.

The gene calls are TRBV19 and TRBJ2-7; 8 nucleotides match TRBD2. Germline V gives CDR1 LNHDA, CDR2 SQIVND (reference sequence). V was pared by 4 bases and J by 0 bases, with 8 bases of the junction left unmatched. The CDR3 totals 16 residues. CDR3 residues: CASSTHPGTSSYEQYF. Here the CDR3 DNA reads TGTGCCAGTAGTACTCACCCCGGGACTAGCTCCTACGAGCAGTACTTC.